This TCR beta chain was sequenced during a study of T cell clusters in autoimmune cytopenias. TRB amplification used approximately 250 ng of peripheral blood genomic DNA. Germline V lookup: CDR1 LNHDA, CDR2 SQIVND (reference sequence). The CDR3 loop spans 12 amino acids. One tube held mixed TRB-A and TRB-B primer pools for touch-down PCR. TCRdb reanalyzed the multiplex PCR reads, giving one entry per CDR3 protein sequence and no DNA. The sample table sets out roughly 7,000 distinct CDR3 sequences. This same sample was also taken into another study, of T cell repertoires in aging, cancer and after chemotherapy.

The chain has TRBV19 and TRBJ2-3. Sequencing was carried out using peripheral blood. The receptor comes from a human donor in good health. The CDR3 sequence is CASREVGNTQYF. Using reference TRBV19 and TRBJ2-3 for the parts outside the CDR3, the full variable domain is DGGITQSPKYLFRKEGQNVTLSCEQNLNHDAMYWYRQDPGQGLRLIYYSQIVNDFQKGDIAEGYSVSREKKESFPLTVTSAQKNPTAFYLCASREVGNTQYFGPGTRLTVL.